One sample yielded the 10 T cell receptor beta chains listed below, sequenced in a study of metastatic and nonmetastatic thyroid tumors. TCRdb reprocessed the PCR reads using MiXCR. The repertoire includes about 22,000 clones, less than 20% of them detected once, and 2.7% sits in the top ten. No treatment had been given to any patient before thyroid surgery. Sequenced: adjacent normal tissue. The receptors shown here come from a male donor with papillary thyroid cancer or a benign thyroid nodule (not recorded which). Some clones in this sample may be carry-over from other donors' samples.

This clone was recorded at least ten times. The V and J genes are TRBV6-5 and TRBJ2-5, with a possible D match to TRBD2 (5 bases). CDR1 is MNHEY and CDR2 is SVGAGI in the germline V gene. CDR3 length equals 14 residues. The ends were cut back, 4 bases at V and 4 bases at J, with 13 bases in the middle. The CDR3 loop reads CASSFGMDPETQYF. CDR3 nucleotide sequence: TGTGCCAGCAGTTTCGGGATGGACCCAGAGACCCAGTACTTC.

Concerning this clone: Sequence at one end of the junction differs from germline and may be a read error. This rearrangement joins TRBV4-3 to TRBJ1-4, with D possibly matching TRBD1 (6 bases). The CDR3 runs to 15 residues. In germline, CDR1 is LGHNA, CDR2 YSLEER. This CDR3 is CASIQGTAYNERLFF. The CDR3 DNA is TGCGCCAGCATCCAGGGGACGGCCTATAATGAAAGACTGTTTTTT.

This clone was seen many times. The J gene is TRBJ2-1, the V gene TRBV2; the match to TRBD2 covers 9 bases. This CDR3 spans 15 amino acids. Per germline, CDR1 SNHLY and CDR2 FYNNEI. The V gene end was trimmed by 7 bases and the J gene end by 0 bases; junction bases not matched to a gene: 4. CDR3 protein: CASTNSGSSYNEQFF. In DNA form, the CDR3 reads TGTGCCAGCACCAATAGCGGGAGCTCCTACAATGAGCAGTTCTTC.

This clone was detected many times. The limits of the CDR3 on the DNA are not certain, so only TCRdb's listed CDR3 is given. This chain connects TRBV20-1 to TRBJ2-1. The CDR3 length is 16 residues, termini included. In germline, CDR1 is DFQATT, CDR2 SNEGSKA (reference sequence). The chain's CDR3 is CSAQTVRRAVLREQFF.

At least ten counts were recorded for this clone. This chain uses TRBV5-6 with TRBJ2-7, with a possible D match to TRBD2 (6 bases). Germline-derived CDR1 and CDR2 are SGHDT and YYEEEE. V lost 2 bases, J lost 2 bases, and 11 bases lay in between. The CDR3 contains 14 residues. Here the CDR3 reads CASSFGTLPYEQYV. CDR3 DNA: TGTGCCAGCAGCTTCGGGACTCTCCCCTACGAGCAGTACGTC.

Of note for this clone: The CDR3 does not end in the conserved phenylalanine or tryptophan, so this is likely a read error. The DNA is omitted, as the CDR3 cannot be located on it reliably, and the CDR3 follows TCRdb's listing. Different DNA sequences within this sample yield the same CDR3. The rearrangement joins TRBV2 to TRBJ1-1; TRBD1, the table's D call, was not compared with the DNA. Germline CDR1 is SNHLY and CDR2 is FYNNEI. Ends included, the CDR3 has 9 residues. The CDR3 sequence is CASSEKMFP.

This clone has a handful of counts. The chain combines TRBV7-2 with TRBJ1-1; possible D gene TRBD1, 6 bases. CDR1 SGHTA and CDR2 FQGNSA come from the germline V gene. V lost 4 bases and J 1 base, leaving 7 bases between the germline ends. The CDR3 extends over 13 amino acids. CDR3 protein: CASSWDKNTEAFF. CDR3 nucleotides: TGTGCCAGCAGCTGGGACAAGAACACTGAAGCTTTCTTT. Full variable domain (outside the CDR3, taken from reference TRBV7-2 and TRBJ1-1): GAGVSQSPSNKVTEKGKDVELRCDPISGHTALYWYRQSLGQGLEFLIYFQGNSAPDKSGLPSDRFSAERTGGSVSTLTIQRTQQEDSAVYLCASSWDKNTEAFFGQGTRLTVV.

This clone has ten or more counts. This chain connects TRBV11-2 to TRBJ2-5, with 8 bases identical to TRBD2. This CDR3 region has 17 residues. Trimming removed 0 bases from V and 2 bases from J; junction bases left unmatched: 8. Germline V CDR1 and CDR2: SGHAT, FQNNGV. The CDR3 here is CASSLERGAARQETQYF. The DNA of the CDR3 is TGTGCCAGCAGCTTAGAGCGGGGGGCAGCCCGACAAGAGACCCAGTACTTC.

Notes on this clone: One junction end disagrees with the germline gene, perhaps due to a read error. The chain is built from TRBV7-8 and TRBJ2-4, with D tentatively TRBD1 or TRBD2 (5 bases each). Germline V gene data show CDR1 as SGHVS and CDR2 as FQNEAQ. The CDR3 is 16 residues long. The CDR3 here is CAGSLTRTPDKNIQYF. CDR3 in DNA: TGTGCCGGCAGCCTAACTAGGACACCAGACAAGAACATTCAGTACTTC.

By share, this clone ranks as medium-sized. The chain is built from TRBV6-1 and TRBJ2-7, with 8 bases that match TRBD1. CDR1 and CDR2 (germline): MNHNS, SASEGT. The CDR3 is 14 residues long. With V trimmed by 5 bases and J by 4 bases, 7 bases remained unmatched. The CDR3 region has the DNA TGTGCCAGCAGTTTGAAGAACAGGGGGTACGAGCAGTACTTC. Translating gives CASSLKNRGYEQYF.